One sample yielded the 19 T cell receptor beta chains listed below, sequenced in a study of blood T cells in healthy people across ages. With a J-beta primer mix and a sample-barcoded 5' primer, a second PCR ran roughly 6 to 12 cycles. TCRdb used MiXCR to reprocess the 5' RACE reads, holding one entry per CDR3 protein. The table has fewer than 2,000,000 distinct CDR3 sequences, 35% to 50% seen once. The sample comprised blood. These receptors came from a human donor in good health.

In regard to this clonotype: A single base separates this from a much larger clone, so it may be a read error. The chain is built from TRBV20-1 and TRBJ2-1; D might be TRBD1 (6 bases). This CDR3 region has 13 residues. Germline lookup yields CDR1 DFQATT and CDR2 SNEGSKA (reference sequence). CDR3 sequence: CSARATGNNERFF. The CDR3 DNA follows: TGCAGTGCTAGAGCTACAGGGAACAACGAGCGGTTCTTC.

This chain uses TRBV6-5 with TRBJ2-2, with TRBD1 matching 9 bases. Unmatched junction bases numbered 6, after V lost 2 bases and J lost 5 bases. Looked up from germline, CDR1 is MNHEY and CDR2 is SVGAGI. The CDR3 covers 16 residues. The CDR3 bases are TGTGCCAGCAGTTACGCGACCGACAGGGGGACCGGGGAGCTGTTTTTT. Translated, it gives CASSYATDRGTGELFF.

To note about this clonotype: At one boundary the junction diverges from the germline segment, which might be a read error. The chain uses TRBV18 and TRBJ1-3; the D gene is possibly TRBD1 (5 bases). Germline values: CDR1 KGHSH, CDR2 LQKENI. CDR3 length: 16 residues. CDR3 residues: CASPPSRGASGNTIYF. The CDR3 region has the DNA TGTGCCAGCCCACCGTCTAGGGGAGCGTCCGGAAACACCATATATTTT.

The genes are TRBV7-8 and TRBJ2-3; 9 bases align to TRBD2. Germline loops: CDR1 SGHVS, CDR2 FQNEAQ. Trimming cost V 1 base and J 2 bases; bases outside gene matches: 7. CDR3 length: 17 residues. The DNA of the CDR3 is TGTGCCAGCAGCTTAGTGTCTAGCGGGGAATACACAGATACGCAGTATTTT. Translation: CASSLVSSGEYTDTQYF. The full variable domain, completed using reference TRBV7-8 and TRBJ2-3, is GAGVSQSPRYKVAKRGQDVALRCDPISGHVSLFWYQQALGQGPEFLTYFQNEAQLDKSGLPSDRFFAERPEGSVSTLKIQRTQQEDSAVYLCASSLVSSGEYTDTQYFGPGTRLTVL.

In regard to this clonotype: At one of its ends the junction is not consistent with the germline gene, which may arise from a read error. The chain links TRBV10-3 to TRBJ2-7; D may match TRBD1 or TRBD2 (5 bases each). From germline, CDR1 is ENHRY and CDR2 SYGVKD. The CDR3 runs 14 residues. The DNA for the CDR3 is TGTGCCACCAGTGTGGGGGTTCGTGGGAACGAGCAGTACTTC. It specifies CATSVGVRGNEQYF.

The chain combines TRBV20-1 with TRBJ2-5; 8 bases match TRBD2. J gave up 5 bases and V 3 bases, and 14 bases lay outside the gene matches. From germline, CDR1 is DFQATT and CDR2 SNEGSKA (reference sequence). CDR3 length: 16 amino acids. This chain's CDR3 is CSASSSQLAEGETQYF. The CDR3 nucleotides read TGCAGTGCTAGTTCCTCGCAACTAGCGGAGGGGGAGACCCAGTACTTC.

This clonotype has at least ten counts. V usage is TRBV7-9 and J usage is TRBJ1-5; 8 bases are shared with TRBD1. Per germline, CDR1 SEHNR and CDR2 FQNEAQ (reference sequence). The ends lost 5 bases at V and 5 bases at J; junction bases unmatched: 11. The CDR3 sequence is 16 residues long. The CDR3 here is CASSAGRGRRDQPQHF. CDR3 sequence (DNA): TGTGCCAGCAGCGCCGGCAGGGGGCGACGGGATCAGCCCCAGCATTTT.

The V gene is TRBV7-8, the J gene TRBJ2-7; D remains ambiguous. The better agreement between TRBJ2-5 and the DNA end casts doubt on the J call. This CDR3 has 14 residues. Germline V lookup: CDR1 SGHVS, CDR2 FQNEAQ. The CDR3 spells CASSSLMSGETQYF. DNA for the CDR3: TGTGCCAGCAGCTCCCTGATGTCTGGGGAGACCCAGTACTTC.

In DNA, the CDR3 is TGTGCCAGCAGCAAAGTTCCGGGACATTATAGCAATCAGCCCCAGCATTTT. Residues: CASSKVPGHYSNQPQHF. The V and J genes are TRBV21-1 and TRBJ1-5; the table's TRBD1 call for D was not verified on the DNA. TRBV21-1 is listed as a pseudogene. The CDR3 sequence is 17 residues long.

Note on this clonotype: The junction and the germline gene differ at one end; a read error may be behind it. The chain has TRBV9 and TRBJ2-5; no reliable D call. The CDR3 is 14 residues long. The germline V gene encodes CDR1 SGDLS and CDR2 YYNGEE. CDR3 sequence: CASGVGVSQETQYF. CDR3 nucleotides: TGTGCCAGCGGCGTAGGCGTCAGCCAAGAGACCCAGTACTTC.

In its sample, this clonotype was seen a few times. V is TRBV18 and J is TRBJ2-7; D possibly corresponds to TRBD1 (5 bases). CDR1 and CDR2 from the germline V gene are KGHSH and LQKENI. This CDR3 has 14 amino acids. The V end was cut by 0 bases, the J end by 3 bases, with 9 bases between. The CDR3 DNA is TGTGCCAGCTCACCACCGCAGGGAAGCTACGAGCAGTACTTC. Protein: CASSPPQGSYEQYF.

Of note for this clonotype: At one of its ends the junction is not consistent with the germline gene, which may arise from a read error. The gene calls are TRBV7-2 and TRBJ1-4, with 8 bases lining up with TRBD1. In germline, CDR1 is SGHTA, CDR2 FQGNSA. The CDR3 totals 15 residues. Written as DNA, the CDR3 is TGTGCCTGCAGCTTGCGACAGGGGAAGTTAGAAAAACTGTTTTTT. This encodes CACSLRQGKLEKLFF.

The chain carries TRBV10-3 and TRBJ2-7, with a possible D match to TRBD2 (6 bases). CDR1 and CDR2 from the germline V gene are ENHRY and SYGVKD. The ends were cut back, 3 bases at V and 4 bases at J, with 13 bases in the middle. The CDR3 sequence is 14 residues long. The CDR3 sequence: CAISDAGGRYEQYF. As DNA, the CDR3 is TGTGCCATCAGTGACGCCGGGGGTCGGTACGAGCAGTACTTC.

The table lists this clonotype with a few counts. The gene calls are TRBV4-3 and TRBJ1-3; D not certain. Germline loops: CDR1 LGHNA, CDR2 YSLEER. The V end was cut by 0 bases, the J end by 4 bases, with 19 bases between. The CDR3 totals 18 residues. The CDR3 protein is CASSQDVRRLTGGNTIYF. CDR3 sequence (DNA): TGCGCCAGCAGCCAAGATGTAAGGCGCCTCACGGGAGGAAACACCATATATTTT.

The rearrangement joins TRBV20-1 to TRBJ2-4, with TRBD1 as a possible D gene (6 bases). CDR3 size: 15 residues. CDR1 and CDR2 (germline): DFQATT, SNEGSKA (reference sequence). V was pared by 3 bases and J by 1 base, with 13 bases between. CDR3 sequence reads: CSASQQGAAKNIQYF. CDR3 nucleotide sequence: TGCAGTGCTAGTCAACAGGGTGCTGCCAAAAACATTCAGTACTTC.

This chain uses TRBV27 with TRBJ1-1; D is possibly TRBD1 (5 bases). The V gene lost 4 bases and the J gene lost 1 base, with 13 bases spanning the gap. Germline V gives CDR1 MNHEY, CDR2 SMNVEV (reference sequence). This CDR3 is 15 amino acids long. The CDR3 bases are TGTGCCAGCAGTTCTCTCCTCGACAGGAACACTGAAGCTTTCTTT. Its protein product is CASSSLLDRNTEAFF.

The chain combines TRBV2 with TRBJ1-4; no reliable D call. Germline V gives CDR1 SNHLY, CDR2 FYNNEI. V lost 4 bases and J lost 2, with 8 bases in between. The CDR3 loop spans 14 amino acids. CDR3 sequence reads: CASSVVGTNEKLFF. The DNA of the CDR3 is TGTGCCAGCAGTGTAGTAGGGACTAATGAAAAACTGTTTTTT.

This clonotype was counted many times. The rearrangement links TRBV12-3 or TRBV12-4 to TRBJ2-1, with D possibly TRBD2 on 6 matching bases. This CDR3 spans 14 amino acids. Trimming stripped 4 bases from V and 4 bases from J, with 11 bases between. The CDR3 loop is CASSSPGLYNEQFF. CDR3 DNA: TGTGCCAGCAGTTCCCCGGGACTGTACAATGAGCAGTTCTTC.

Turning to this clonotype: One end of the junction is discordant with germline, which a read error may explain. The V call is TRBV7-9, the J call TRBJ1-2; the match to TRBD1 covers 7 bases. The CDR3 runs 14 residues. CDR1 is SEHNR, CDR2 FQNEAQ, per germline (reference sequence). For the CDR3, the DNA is TGTGCCAGCAGCTTGGGACAGCAAAACTATGGCTGCACCTTC. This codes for CASSLGQQNYGCTF.